These 22 T cell receptor beta chains share one sample of origin, sequenced in a study of blood T cell repertoires in COVID-19. The repertoire was sequenced with immunoSEQ multiplex PCR; TCRdb's copy has only in-frame clones and lacks some. The repertoire has more than 150,000 clones, approximately 86% of them found once; the top ten carry 0.99%. The sample consisted of peripheral blood. The receptor source for this set is a man between 18 and 29 years old with acute or convalescent COVID-19.

The J gene is TRBJ1-2, the V gene TRBV12-3 or TRBV12-4; tentatively, D is TRBD1 (6 bases). The CDR3 contains 12 residues. Trimming cost V 5 bases and J 4 bases, with 8 bases left between them. As DNA, the CDR3 is TGTGCCAGCAGTCGGACAGTCTATGGCTACACCTTC. Translation: CASSRTVYGYTF.

The CDR3 reads CASSPGFGETQYF. The CDR3 bases are TGTGCCAGCAGCCCTGGCTTCGGGGAGACCCAGTACTTC. The J gene is TRBJ2-5, the V gene TRBV7-2; D uncertain. Trimming pared 5 bases from V and 5 bases from J, leaving 12 bases between. Germline V lookup: CDR1 SGHTA, CDR2 FQGNSA. This CDR3 spans 13 amino acids.

This chain connects TRBV6-1 to TRBJ1-1, with TRBD1 as a possible D gene (6 bases). CDR1 MNHNS and CDR2 SASEGT come from the germline V gene. This CDR3 has 15 residues. The germline V and J ends were trimmed by 3 bases and 8 bases, with 19 bases remaining between them. The CDR3 DNA reads as TGTGCCAGCAGTGAGGGTGCGGGGGGCGCAGCCGAAGCTTTCTTT. This encodes CASSEGAGGAAEAFF.

This chain connects TRBV4-2 to TRBJ1-5; no definite D call. Germline CDR1 is LGHNA and CDR2 is YNFKEQ. This CDR3 contains 12 residues. V gave up 4 bases and J gave up 7 bases, with 8 bases separating them. DNA for the CDR3: TGTGCCAGCAGCCCACCCGGGCAGCCCCAGCATTTT. Translating it yields CASSPPGQPQHF.

V is TRBV30 and J is TRBJ1-5, with a weak D call TRBD1 (5 bases). The CDR3 loop spans 15 amino acids. Germline V CDR1 and CDR2: GTSNPN, SVGIG (reference sequence). The V end lost 0 bases, the J end lost 10 bases, and 19 bases lay between the germline ends. The CDR3 is CAWSVRGYRGYPQHF. The DNA of the CDR3 is TGTGCCTGGAGTGTACGGGGGTACCGTGGTTATCCCCAGCATTTT.

V usage is TRBV5-1 and J usage is TRBJ1-2, with 9 bases that match TRBD1. J was trimmed by 8 bases and V by 3 bases; bases with no gene match: 14. The CDR3 contains 16 residues. Per germline, CDR1 SGHRS and CDR2 YFSETQ. In nucleotides, the CDR3 is TGCGCCAGCAGCTCCCTACCCCCGGGACAGGGATGGGGCTACACCTTC. Its translation: CASSSLPPGQGWGYTF. Using reference TRBV5-1 and TRBJ1-2 for the parts outside the CDR3, the full variable domain is KAGVTQTPRYLIKTRGQQVTLSCSPISGHRSVSWYQQTPGQGLQFLFEYFSETQRNKGNFPGRFSGRQFSNSRSEMNVSTLELGDSALYLCASSSLPPGQGWGYTFGSGTRLTVV.

In DNA, the CDR3 is TGTGCCAGTAGTCCCCCTGGGGGGGGCAAGGGTTACGAGCAGTACTTC. Residues: CASSPPGGGKGYEQYF. This chain joins TRBV19 and TRBJ2-7; possibly TRBD2 for D (7 bases). Trimming stripped 5 bases from V and 4 bases from J, with 21 bases between. The CDR3 runs 16 residues. In germline, CDR1 is LNHDA, CDR2 SQIVND (reference sequence).

This clone was detected only a few times. The chain links TRBV30 to TRBJ2-1; 9 bases are a match to TRBD2. CDR1 and CDR2 (germline): GTSNPN, SVGIG (reference sequence). The CDR3 contains 14 residues. The J segment lost 9 bases and the V segment lost 0 bases, leaving 6 bases of the junction unmatched. CDR3 region: CAWSVGGGALEQFF. CDR3 sequence (DNA): TGTGCCTGGAGTGTCGGCGGGGGGGCCCTTGAGCAGTTCTTC.

The chain has TRBV27 and TRBJ2-1; D may be TRBD1 (6 bases). Per germline, CDR1 MNHEY and CDR2 SMNVEV (reference sequence). The CDR3 is made up of 13 amino acids. V lost 5 bases, J lost 4 bases, and 9 bases lay in between. The CDR3 is CASSPTGYNEQFF. Written as DNA, the CDR3 is TGTGCCAGCAGTCCGACAGGATACAATGAGCAGTTCTTC.

This chain links TRBV19 with TRBJ1-1; no firm D call. Deletions cut 8 bases from V and 3 bases from J, with 10 bases between. The CDR3 is 12 residues long. CDR1 and CDR2 (germline): LNHDA, SQIVND (reference sequence). CDR3 in DNA: TGTGCCAGTGCATCCGCGGACACTGAAGCTTTCTTT. This encodes CASASADTEAFF.

The rearrangement links TRBV28 to TRBJ1-1; D call uncertain. The CDR3 loop spans 14 amino acids. Germline assignment: CDR1 MDHEN and CDR2 SYDVKM. The ends were cut back, 1 base at V and 1 base at J, with 7 bases in the middle. CDR3 nucleotide sequence: TGTGCCAGCAGTTTATTGGTGCGGAACACTGAAGCTTTCTTT. Protein: CASSLLVRNTEAFF.

This sequence joins TRBV30 and TRBJ2-2, with TRBD2 identical over 7 bases. Germline values: CDR1 GTSNPN, CDR2 SVGIG (reference sequence). This CDR3 has 17 residues. J lost 2 bases, V lost 3 bases, and 12 bases had no gene match. CDR3 bases: TGTGCCTGGAGAGATTGGGGCGAAGCGGGAAACACCGGGGAGCTGTTTTTT. Encoded protein: CAWRDWGEAGNTGELFF.

CDR3 residues: CASSSYSGGNSDTQYF. In nucleotides, the CDR3 is TGTGCCAGCAGCTCATATAGCGGGGGGAATTCAGATACGCAGTATTTT. This chain joins TRBV7-9 and TRBJ2-3; 10 nucleotides agree with TRBD2. The CDR3 runs 16 residues. Germline trimming cut 4 bases from V and 4 bases from J; bases unmatched to any gene: 8. Germline V gives CDR1 SEHNR, CDR2 FQNEAQ (reference sequence).

The V and J genes are TRBV5-1 and TRBJ2-3, with TRBD2 matching 11 bases. CDR3 length: 17 amino acids. With 0 bases clipped from V and 5 bases from J, the junction kept 8 bases outside the gene matches. Germline V gene data show CDR1 as SGHRS and CDR2 as YFSETQ. CDR3 amino acids: CASSLEVAGGPRDTQYF. The DNA of the CDR3 is TGCGCCAGCAGCTTGGAGGTAGCGGGGGGGCCGCGAGATACGCAGTATTTT.

The rearrangement uses TRBV7-8 and TRBJ1-1; perhaps TRBD1 as D (6 bases). Trimming pared 5 bases from V and 5 bases from J, leaving 18 bases between. Germline V lookup: CDR1 SGHVS, CDR2 FQNEAQ. The CDR3 is 15 amino acids. The CDR3 loop reads CASSKGHRRGTEAFF. The CDR3 nucleotides are TGTGCCAGCAGCAAGGGACACCGACGAGGGACTGAAGCTTTCTTT.

The chain combines TRBV29-1 with TRBJ2-3; a possible D gene is TRBD1 (6 bases). The CDR3 has 16 amino acids. V was clipped by 0 bases and J by 0 bases, with 13 bases between them. Germline V gives CDR1 SQVTM, CDR2 ANQGSEA. CDR3 in amino acids: CSVEDSRGVSTDTQYF. The CDR3 DNA sequence: TGCAGCGTTGAAGATTCCAGGGGAGTAAGCACAGATACGCAGTATTTT.

The genes are TRBV5-1 and TRBJ1-4; TRBD1 agrees at 8 bases. Germline lookup yields CDR1 SGHRS and CDR2 YFSETQ. V shed 4 bases, J shed 3 bases, and the junction held 8 bases outside the gene matches. This CDR3 region has 16 residues. The CDR3 loop is CASSTNGQGANEKLFF. DNA of the CDR3: TGCGCCAGCAGCACGAATGGACAGGGAGCTAATGAAAAACTGTTTTTT.

The chain uses TRBV27 and TRBJ1-6; D gene unclear. The germline CDR1 and CDR2 sequences are MNHEY and SMNVEV (reference sequence). The CDR3 runs 15 residues. Trimming took 5 bases from V and 9 from J, leaving 17 bases between them. CDR3 DNA: TGTGCCAGCAGTGTTTACAGACCAAACTTTTCACCCCTCCACTTT. Translating it yields CASSVYRPNFSPLHF.

The rearrangement uses TRBV10-1 and TRBJ2-2; D perhaps matches TRBD1 (5 bases). Trimming shortened V by 6 bases and J by 2 bases, and 7 bases separated the two germline ends. The CDR3 consists of 13 residues. Per the germline V gene, CDR1 is WNHNN and CDR2 is SYGVQD (reference sequence). In DNA, the CDR3 is TGCGCCAGCAGGGACACCAACACCGGGGAGCTGTTTTTT. Amino acid sequence: CASRDTNTGELFF.

V is TRBV14 and J is TRBJ1-5; the D gene is possibly TRBD1 (6 bases). CDR3 size: 17 residues. Trimming took off 0 bases at V and 5 bases at J, with 17 bases between the two ends. CDR1 and CDR2 (germline): SGHDN, FVKESK. DNA for the CDR3: TGTGCCAGCAGCCAAGAAGTAGACAGGAAAAGAGATCAGCCCCAGCATTTT. Encoded protein: CASSQEVDRKRDQPQHF.

The chain joins TRBV14 to TRBJ2-2; 8 bases align to TRBD2. Germline trimming cut 3 bases from V and 4 bases from J; bases unmatched to any gene: 7. The germline gives CDR1 SGHDN, CDR2 FVKESK. The CDR3 loop spans 16 amino acids. The CDR3 coding sequence is TGTGCCAGCAGCCAGGTCGGCGGGACTAGCACCGGGGAGCTGTTTTTT. It is translated as CASSQVGGTSTGELFF.

The V and J genes are TRBV6-5 and TRBJ2-1; 8 bases fit TRBD2. The length of the CDR3 is 15 residues. V was clipped by 7 bases and J by 5 bases; unmatched bases: 10. CDR1 is MNHEY, CDR2 SVGAGI, per germline. CDR3 nucleotide sequence: TGTGCCAGCACACCAACCAGCGGGGGAAACAATGAGCAGTTCTTC. Translation: CASTPTSGGNNEQFF.